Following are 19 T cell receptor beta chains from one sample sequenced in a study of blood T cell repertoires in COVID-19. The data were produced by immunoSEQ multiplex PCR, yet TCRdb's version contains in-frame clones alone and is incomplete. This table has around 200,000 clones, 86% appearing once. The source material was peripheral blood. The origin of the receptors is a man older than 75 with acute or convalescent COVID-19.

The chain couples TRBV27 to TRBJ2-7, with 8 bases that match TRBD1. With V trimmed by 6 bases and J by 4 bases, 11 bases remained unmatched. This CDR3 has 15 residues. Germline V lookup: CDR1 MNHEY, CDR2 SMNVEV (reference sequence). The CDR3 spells CASRPLTTGAYEQYV. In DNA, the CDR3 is TGTGCCAGCAGACCCTTAACGACAGGGGCATACGAGCAGTACGTC.

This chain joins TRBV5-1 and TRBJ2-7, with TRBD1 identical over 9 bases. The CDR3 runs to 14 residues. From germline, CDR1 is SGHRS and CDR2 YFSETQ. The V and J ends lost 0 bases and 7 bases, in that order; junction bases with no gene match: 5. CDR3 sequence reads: CASSLGTGVGEQYV. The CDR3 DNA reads TGCGCCAGCAGCTTGGGGACAGGGGTAGGGGAGCAGTACGTC.

CDR3 DNA: TGTGCCAGTAGTTGGCAGGGGGACTACAATGAGCAGTTCTTC. It encodes CASSWQGDYNEQFF. The rearrangement joins TRBV19 to TRBJ2-1; 7 bases fit TRBD1. CDR1 and CDR2 from the germline V gene are LNHDA and SQIVND (reference sequence). Germline trimming cut 5 bases from V and 3 bases from J; bases unmatched to any gene: 4. CDR3 length: 14 residues. Together with reference TRBV19 and TRBJ2-1, the CDR3 gives the full variable domain: DGGITQSPKYLFRKEGQNVTLSCEQNLNHDAMYWYRQDPGQGLRLIYYSQIVNDFQKGDIAEGYSVSREKKESFPLTVTSAQKNPTAFYLCASSWQGDYNEQFFGPGTRLTVL.

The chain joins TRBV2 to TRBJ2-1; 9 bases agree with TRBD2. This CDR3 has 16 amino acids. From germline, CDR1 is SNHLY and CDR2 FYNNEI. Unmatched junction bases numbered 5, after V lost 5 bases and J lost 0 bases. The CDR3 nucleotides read TGTGCCAGCAGTCGCCTTAGCGGGAGCTCCTACAATGAGCAGTTCTTC. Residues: CASSRLSGSSYNEQFF.

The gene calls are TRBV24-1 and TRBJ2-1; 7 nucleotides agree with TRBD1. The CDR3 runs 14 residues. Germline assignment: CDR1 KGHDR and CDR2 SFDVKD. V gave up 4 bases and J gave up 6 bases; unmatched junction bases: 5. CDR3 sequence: CATSEGQLGNEQFF. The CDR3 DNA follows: TGTGCCACCAGTGAGGGACAGCTGGGCAATGAGCAGTTCTTC.

CDR3 nucleotides: TGCGCCAGCAGCCAACAGCGGCGGAACACCGGGGAGCTGTTTTTT. Protein sequence: CASSQQRRNTGELFF. The chain recombines TRBV5-1 with TRBJ2-2; weak D call: TRBD2 (5 bases). With 4 bases removed from V and 1 base from J, the gap between germline ends came to 11 bases. The CDR3 loop spans 15 amino acids. The germline CDR1 and CDR2 sequences are SGHRS and YFSETQ.

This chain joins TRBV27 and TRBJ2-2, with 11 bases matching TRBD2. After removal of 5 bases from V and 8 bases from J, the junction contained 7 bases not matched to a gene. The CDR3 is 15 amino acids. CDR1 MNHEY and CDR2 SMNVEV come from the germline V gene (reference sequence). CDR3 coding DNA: TGTGCCAGCAGTGCTAGCGGGAGGTCCGTTGGGGAGCTGTTTTTT. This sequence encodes CASSASGRSVGELFF.

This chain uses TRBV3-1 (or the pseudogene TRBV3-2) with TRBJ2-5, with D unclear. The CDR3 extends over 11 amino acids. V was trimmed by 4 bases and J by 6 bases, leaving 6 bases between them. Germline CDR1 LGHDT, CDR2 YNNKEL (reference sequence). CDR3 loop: CASSLVQTQYF. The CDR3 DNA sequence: TGTGCCAGCAGCCTCGTCCAGACCCAGTACTTC.

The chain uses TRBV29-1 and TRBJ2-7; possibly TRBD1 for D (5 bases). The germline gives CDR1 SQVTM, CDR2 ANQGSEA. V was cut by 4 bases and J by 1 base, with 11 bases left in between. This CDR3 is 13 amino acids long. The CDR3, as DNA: TGCAGCGTTGTGAAGCCAGGGTCCTACGAGCAGTACTTC. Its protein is CSVVKPGSYEQYF.

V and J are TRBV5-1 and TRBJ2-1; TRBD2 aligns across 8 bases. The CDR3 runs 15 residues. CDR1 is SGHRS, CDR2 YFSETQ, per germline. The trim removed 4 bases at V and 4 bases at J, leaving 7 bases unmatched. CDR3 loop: CASSASGGSYNEQFF. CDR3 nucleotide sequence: TGCGCCAGCAGCGCCAGCGGGGGCTCATACAATGAGCAGTTCTTC.

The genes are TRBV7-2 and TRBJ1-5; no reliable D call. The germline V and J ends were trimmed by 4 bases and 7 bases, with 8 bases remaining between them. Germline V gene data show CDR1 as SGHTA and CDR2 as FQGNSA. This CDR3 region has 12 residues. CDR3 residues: CASSSFAQPQHF. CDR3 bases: TGTGCCAGCAGCTCATTTGCGCAGCCCCAGCATTTT.

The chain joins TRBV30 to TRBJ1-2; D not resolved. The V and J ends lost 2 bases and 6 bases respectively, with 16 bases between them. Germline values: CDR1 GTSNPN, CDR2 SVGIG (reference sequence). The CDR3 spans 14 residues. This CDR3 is CAWSIRGPRDGYTF. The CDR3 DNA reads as TGTGCCTGGAGTATCCGCGGCCCTCGAGATGGCTACACCTTC.

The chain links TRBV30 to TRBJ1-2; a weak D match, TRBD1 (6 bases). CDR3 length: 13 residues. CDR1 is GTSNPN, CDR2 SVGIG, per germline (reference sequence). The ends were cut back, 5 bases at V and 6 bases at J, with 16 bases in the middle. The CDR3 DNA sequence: TGTGCCTGGGGAGGATTGACAGGTCATGGCTACACCTTC. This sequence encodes CAWGGLTGHGYTF.

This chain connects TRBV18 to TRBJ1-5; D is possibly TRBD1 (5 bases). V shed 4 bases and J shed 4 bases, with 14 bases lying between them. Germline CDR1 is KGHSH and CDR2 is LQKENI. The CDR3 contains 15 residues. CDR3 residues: CASSREGLLNQPQHF. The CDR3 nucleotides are TGTGCCAGCTCACGGGAGGGACTTCTTAATCAGCCCCAGCATTTT.

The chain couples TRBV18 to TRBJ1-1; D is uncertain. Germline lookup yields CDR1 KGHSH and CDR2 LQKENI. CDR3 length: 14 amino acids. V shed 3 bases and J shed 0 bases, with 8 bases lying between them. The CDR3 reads CASSPLTVNTEAFF. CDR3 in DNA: TGTGCCAGCTCACCGCTTACAGTGAACACTGAAGCTTTCTTT.

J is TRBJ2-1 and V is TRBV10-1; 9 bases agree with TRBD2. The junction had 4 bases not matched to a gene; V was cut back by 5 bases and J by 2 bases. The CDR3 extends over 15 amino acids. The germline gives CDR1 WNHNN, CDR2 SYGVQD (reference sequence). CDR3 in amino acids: CASSRLAVPYNEQFF. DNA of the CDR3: TGCGCCAGCAGTCGACTAGCGGTCCCCTACAATGAGCAGTTCTTC.

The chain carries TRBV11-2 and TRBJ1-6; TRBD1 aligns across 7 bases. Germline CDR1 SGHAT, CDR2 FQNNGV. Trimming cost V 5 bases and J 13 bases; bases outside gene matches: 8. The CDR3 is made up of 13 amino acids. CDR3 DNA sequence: TGTGCCAGCAGCATTTTGACAGGGTCCCCCCTCCACTTT. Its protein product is CASSILTGSPLHF.

This chain's CDR3 is CASSGQGTVNTEAFF. The CDR3 DNA sequence: TGTGCCAGTAGTGGCCAGGGGACAGTGAACACTGAAGCTTTCTTT. V usage is TRBV19 and J usage is TRBJ1-1; 7 bases match TRBD1. CDR1 and CDR2 (germline): LNHDA, SQIVND (reference sequence). J gave up 0 bases and V 5 bases, and 6 bases lay outside the gene matches. This CDR3 comprises 15 residues.

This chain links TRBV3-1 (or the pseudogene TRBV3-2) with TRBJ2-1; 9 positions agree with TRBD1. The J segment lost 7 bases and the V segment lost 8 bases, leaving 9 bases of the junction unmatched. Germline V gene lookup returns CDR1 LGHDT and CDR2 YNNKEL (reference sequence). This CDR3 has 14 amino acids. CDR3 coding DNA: TGTGCCAGCGGACGGACAGGGGCTTTGAATGAGCAGTTCTTC. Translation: CASGRTGALNEQFF.